This T cell receptor beta chain is from a study of blood T cell repertoires in COVID-19. The germline gives CDR1 MDHEN, CDR2 SYDVKM. Trimming took off 8 bases at V and 0 bases at J, with 14 bases between the two ends. The CDR3 sequence is 14 residues long. The table came from immunoSEQ multiplex PCR; TCRdb's copy has only in-frame clones and leaves some out. Altogether some 97,000 clones are present, around 85% being singletons, with the ten largest covering 13%. The chain links TRBV28 to TRBJ2-7; tentatively, D is TRBD1 (6 bases). Sequencing was performed on peripheral blood. This receptor was taken from a man aged 50-59 years with active or convalescent COVID-19. The CDR3 protein is CASQGRLGSYEQYF. CDR3 coding DNA: TGTGCCAGCCAGGGGCGTTTGGGCTCCTACGAGCAGTACTTC.